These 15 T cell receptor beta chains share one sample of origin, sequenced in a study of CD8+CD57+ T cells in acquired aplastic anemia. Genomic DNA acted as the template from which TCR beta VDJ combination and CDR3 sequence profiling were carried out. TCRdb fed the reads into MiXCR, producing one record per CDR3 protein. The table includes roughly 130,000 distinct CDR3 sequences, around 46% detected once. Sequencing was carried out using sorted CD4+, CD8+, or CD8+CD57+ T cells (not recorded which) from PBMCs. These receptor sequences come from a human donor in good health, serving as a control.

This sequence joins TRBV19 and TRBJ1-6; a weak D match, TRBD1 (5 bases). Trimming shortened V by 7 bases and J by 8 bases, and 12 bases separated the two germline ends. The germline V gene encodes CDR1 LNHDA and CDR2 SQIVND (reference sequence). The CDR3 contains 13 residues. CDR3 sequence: CASKRQGYSPLHF. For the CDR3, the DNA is TGTGCCAGTAAAAGGCAGGGCTATTCACCCCTCCACTTT.

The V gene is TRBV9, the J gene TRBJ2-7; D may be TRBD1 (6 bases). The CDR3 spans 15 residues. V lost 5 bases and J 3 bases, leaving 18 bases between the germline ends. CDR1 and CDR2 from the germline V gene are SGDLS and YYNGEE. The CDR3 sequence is CASSHFSKGHYEQYF. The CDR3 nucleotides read TGTGCCAGCAGTCACTTCTCGAAGGGACACTACGAGCAGTACTTC.

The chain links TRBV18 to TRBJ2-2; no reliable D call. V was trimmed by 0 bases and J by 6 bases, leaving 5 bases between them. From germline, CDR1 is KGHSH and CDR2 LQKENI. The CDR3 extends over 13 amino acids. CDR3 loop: CASSPPTAGELFF. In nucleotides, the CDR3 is TGTGCCAGCTCACCACCGACGGCCGGGGAGCTGTTTTTT.

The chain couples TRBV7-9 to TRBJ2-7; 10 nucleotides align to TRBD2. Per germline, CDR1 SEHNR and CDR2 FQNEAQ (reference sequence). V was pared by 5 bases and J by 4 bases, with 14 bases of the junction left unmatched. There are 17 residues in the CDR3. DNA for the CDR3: TGTGCCAGCAGCCTACGGGGGGCAGCGGGGGGGCCTTACGAGCAGTACTTC. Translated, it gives CASSLRGAAGGPYEQYF.

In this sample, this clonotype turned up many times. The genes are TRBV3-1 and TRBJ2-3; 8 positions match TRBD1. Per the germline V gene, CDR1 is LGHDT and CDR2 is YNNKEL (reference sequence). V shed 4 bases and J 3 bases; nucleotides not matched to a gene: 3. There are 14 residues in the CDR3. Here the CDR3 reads CASSPGQGTDTQYF. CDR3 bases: TGTGCCAGCAGCCCAGGACAGGGAACAGATACGCAGTATTTT.

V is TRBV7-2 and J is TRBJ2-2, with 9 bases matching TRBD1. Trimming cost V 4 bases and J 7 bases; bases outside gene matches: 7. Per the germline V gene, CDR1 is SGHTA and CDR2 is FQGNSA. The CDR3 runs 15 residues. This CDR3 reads CASSSGTGLRGELFF. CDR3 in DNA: TGTGCCAGCAGCTCCGGGACAGGGTTGCGCGGGGAGCTGTTTTTT.

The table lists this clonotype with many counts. Here the CDR3 DNA reads TGCGCCAGCAGCCAAGCGGGCATAAAGAACACTGAAGCTTTCTTT. It specifies CASSQAGIKNTEAFF. The rearrangement links TRBV4-1 to TRBJ1-1; no reliable D call. Trimming stripped 1 base from V and 1 base from J, with 10 bases between. Looked up from germline, CDR1 is MGHRA and CDR2 is YSYEKL. This CDR3 comprises 15 residues.

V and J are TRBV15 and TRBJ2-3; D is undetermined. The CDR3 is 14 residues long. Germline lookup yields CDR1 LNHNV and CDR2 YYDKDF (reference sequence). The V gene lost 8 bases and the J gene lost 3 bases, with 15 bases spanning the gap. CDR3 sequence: CATGDTQDTDTQYF. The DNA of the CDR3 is TGTGCCACCGGGGATACCCAAGATACAGATACGCAGTATTTT. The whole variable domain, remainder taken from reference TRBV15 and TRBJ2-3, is DAMVIQNPRYQVTQFGKPVTLSCSQTLNHNVMYWYQQKSSQAPKLLFHYYDKDFNNEADTPDNFQSRRPNTSFCFLDIRSPGLGDTAMYLCATGDTQDTDTQYFGPGTRLTVL.

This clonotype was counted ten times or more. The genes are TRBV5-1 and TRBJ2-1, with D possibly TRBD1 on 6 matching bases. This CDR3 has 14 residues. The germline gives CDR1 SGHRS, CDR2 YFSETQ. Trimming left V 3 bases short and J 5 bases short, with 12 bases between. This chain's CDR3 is CASSSLTGNNEQFF. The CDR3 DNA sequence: TGCGCCAGCAGCTCGCTGACAGGCAACAATGAGCAGTTCTTC.

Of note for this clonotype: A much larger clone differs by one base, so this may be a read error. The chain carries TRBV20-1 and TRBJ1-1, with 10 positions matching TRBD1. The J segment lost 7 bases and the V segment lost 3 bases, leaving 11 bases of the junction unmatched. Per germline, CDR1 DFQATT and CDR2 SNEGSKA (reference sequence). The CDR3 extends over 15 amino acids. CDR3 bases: TGCAGTGCTAGTGATCTCGGGACAGGGGCCTTTGAAGCTTTCTTT. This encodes CSASDLGTGAFEAFF.

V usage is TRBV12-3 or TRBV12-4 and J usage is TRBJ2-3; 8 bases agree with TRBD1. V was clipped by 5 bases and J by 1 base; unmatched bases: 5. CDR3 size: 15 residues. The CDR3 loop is CASSTTGGGTDTQYF. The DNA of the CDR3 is TGTGCCAGCAGTACCACAGGGGGTGGCACAGATACGCAGTATTTT.

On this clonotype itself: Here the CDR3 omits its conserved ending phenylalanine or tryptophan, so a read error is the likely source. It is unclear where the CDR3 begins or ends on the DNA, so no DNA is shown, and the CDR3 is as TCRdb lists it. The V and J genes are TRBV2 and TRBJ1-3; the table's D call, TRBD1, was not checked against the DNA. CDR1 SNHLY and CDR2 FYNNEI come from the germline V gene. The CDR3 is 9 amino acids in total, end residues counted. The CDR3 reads CASRIDRDA.

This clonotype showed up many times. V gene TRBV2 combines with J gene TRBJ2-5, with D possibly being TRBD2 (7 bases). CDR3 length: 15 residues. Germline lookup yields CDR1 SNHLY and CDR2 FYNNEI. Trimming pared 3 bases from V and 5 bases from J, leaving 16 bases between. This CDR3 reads CASSEIGGGRETQYF. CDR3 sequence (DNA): TGTGCCAGCAGTGAGATAGGGGGGGGCCGGGAGACCCAGTACTTC.

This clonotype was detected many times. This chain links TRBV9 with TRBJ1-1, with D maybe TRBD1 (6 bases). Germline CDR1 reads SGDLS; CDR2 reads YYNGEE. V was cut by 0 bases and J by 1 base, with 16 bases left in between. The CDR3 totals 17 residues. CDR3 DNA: TGTGCCAGCAGCGTAGAGTTCGGGGGCCCAGGGAACACTGAAGCTTTCTTT. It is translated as CASSVEFGGPGNTEAFF.

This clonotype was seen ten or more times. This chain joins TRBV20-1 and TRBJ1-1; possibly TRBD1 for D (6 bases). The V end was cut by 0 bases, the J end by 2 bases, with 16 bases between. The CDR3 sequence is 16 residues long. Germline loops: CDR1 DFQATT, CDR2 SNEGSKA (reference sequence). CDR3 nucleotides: TGCAGTGCTAGAGAAAGTCGGGGGCTAATAAACACTGAAGCTTTCTTT. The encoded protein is CSARESRGLINTEAFF.